This is a list of T cell receptor beta chains from one sample in a study of T cells in Graves' hyperthyroidism and ophthalmopathy. Each CDR3 protein is one row after TCRdb ran MiXCR on the multiplex PCR reads. The table records 350,000 to 400,000 distinct CDR3 sequences, 14% to 15% of them present only once. Sequences were obtained from blood. Source of these receptors: a woman aged 30 to 39 with Graves' hyperthyroidism. The CDR3 runs from the conserved cysteine through the conserved F or W. The D gene is left open where the match is weak. Some rows have no size entry. The others give once, few or many, or a class for an expanded clone.

NA	TRBV12-3/TRBV12-4	once	TRBJ2-7	CASSLEYTLSYEQYF	TGTGCCAGCAGTTTAGAATACACCCTCTCCTACGAGCAGTACTTC
NA	TRBV6-1	few	TRBJ1-5	CASGPGPLQPQHF	TGTGCCAGCGGACCAGGACCGCTCCAGCCCCAGCATTTT
NA	TRBV3-1	NA	TRBJ1-1	CASSPLTVTEAFF	TGTGCCAGCAGCCCCTTGACGGTCACTGAAGCTTTCTTT
NA	TRBV12-3/TRBV12-4	NA	TRBJ2-5	CVSSLRRETQYF	TGTGTCAGCAGTTTAAGGCGGGAGACCCAGTACTTC
TRBD2	TRBV6-2/TRBV6-3	many	TRBJ2-5	CASSFSTGTSGRREEETQYF	TGTGCCAGCAGTTTCTCAACCGGGACTAGCGGGAGGAGAGAGGAGGAGACCCAGTACTTC
NA	TRBV3-1	many	TRBJ1-2	CASSQQIGKNYGYTF	TGTGCCAGCAGCCAGCAGATCGGCAAAAACTATGGCTACACCTTC
NA	TRBV6-1	few	TRBJ1-2	CASSPSRDPCDYGYTF	TGTGCCAGCAGTCCGTCCCGGGACCCCTGTGACTATGGCTACACCTTC
NA	TRBV7-9	NA	TRBJ2-7	CASSLDRVIVGEQYF	TGTGCCAGCAGCTTAGACAGGGTCATCGTAGGCGAGCAGTACTTC
TRBD1	TRBV6-2/TRBV6-3	NA	TRBJ2-1	CASSYFGQGDEQFF	TGTGCCAGCAGTTACTTCGGCCAGGGGGATGAGCAGTTCTTC
NA	TRBV20-1	few	TRBJ1-2	CSARGYNYGYTF	TGCAGTGCTAGAGGGTATAACTATGGCTACACCTTC
TRBD2	TRBV30	many	TRBJ2-3	CAWSQGTSGSADTQYF	TGTGCCTGGAGCCAAGGGACTAGCGGGAGTGCAGATACGCAGTATTTT
NA	TRBV5-4	few	TRBJ2-7	CASSPIGQNYEQYF	TGTGCCAGCAGCCCGATCGGACAAAACTACGAGCAGTACTTC
NA	TRBV11-1	few	TRBJ1-2	CASSFSGDGYTF	TGTGCCAGCAGCTTTTCGGGGGATGGCTACACCTTC
TRBD2	TRBV7-2	few	TRBJ2-3	CASSPGRAPDTQYF	TGTGCCAGCAGCCCCGGGAGGGCCCCAGATACGCAGTATTTT
TRBD1	TRBV6-2/TRBV6-3	many	TRBJ2-7	CASSYPRQGKNYEQYF	TGTGCCAGCAGTTACCCTCGACAGGGGAAAAACTACGAGCAGTACTTC
NA	TRBV7-8	many	TRBJ2-1	CASSLVQGWNEQFF	TGTGCCAGCAGCTTAGTTCAGGGGTGGAATGAGCAGTTCTTC
NA	TRBV2	few	TRBJ2-1	CASTEERAGSFF	TGTGCCAGCACCGAGGAGCGGGCCGGGTCGTTCTTC
NA	TRBV15	NA	TRBJ2-5	CATSRDTSVRGPHQETQYF	TGTGCCACCAGCAGAGATACATCGGTCCGGGGGCCCCATCAAGAGACCCAGTACTTC
NA	TRBV5-1	many	TRBJ1-1	CASSLGHSQGTEAFF	TGCGCCAGCAGCTTGGGGCACTCACAAGGCACTGAAGCTTTCTTT
NA	TRBV15	NA	TRBJ2-5	CATSTTRGETQYF	TGTGCCACCAGTACGACACGTGGAGAGACCCAGTACTTC
NA	TRBV3-1	few	TRBJ2-6	CASSQSSGANVLTF	TGTGCCAGCAGTCAAAGCTCTGGGGCCAACGTCCTGACTTTC
NA	TRBV6-1	few	TRBJ2-2	CASRDLQGARTGELFF	TGTGCCAGCAGGGATCTCCAAGGGGCGCGCACCGGGGAGCTGTTTTTT
NA	TRBV6-6	NA	TRBJ1-1	CASSPLTGLNTEAFF	TGTGCCAGCAGTCCCCTAACAGGGTTGAACACTGAAGCTTTCTTT
NA	TRBV15	many	TRBJ2-5	CATSSPGDLQETQYF	TGTGCCACCAGCAGTCCCGGGGATCTCCAAGAGACCCAGTACTTC
NA	TRBV7-9	many	TRBJ2-3	CASEGRDTQYF	TGTGCCAGCGAAGGACGTGATACGCAGTATTTT
NA	TRBV7-3	once	TRBJ2-5	CASSLSGQGGEETQYF	TGTGCCAGCAGCTTAAGTGGGCAGGGTGGGGAAGAGACCCAGTACTTC
NA	TRBV9	NA	TRBJ2-5	CASSEMPGQGETQYF	TGTGCCAGCAGCGAGATGCCGGGCCAAGGAGAGACCCAGTACTTC
TRBD1	TRBV5-1	NA	TRBJ2-7	CASKTGQGFYEQYF	TGCGCCAGCAAGACGGGACAGGGGTTCTACGAGCAGTACTTC
NA	TRBV20-1	NA	TRBJ1-5	CSARFRALNQPQHF	TGCAGTGCTCGTTTCCGGGCCCTCAATCAGCCCCAGCATTTT
TRBD2	TRBV5-1	once	TRBJ2-3	CASSLVPTSGLDTQYF	TGCGCCAGCAGCTTGGTACCGACTAGCGGCCTAGATACGCAGTATTTT
TRBD1	TRBV5-5	few	TRBJ2-7	CASSWTDRAGEQYF	TGTGCCAGCAGCTGGACGGACAGGGCGGGCGAGCAGTACTTC
NA	TRBV30	few	TRBJ2-7	CAWSSVWDGSWEQYF	TGTGCCTGGAGTTCTGTGTGGGACGGTTCATGGGAGCAGTACTTC
TRBD1	TRBV7-9	many	TRBJ2-5	CASSAPRGTEYF	TGTGCCAGCAGCGCCCCCAGGGGGACCGAGTACTTC
TRBD1	TRBV12-3/TRBV12-4	many	TRBJ2-7	CASSPGQGNWYEQYF	TGTGCCAGCAGTCCCGGACAGGGGAATTGGTACGAGCAGTACTTC
NA	TRBV30	few	TRBJ2-1	CAWTPSGDYNEQFF	TGTGCCTGGACCCCCTCTGGCGACTACAATGAGCAGTTCTTC
NA	TRBV19	few	TRBJ1-2	CASSIAAGDYGYTF	TGTGCCAGTAGTATCGCGGCAGGGGACTATGGCTACACCTTC
NA	TRBV3-1	many	TRBJ1-1	CASSQSPFRGPNTEAFF	TGTGCCAGCAGCCAAAGTCCCTTTCGGGGGCCGAACACTGAAGCTTTCTTT
NA	TRBV6-9	NA	TRBJ1-5	CASSYRQDSNQPQHF	TGTGCCAGCAGCTACCGGCAGGATAGCAATCAGCCCCAGCATTTT
NA	TRBV20-1	few	TRBJ1-3	CSARAPVSGNTIYF	TGCAGTGCTAGGGCGCCCGTGTCTGGAAACACCATATATTTT
TRBD1	TRBV11-2	many	TRBJ2-7	CASSLLTGGTYEQYF	TGTGCCAGCAGCTTATTAACAGGGGGGACCTACGAGCAGTACTTC
NA	TRBV20-1	many	TRBJ2-7	CSARSDSLGKPYEQYF	TGCAGTGCCAGAAGTGACAGTCTGGGGAAACCCTACGAGCAGTACTTC
NA	TRBV3-1	many	TRBJ2-7	CASRPEGPRGEQYF	TGTGCCAGCAGACCCGAGGGACCACGGGGCGAGCAGTACTTC
NA	TRBV19	NA	TRBJ1-2	CASSILSAPNGYTF	TGTGCCAGTAGTATACTGTCGGCACCTAATGGCTACACCTTC
TRBD2	TRBV20-1	NA	TRBJ2-1	CSATGLVKGRWTNNEQFF	TGCAGTGCCACGGGACTAGTTAAGGGTCGTTGGACAAACAATGAGCAGTTCTTC
NA	TRBV7-3	few	TRBJ2-7	CASSLGAGLSYEQYF	TGTGCCAGCAGCTTAGGGGCAGGATTATCCTACGAGCAGTACTTC